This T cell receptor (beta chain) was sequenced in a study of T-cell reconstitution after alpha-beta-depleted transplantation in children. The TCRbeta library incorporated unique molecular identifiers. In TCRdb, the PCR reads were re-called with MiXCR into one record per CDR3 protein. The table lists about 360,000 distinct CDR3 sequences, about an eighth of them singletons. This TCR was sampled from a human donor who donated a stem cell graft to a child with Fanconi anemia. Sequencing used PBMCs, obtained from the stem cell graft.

The CDR3 DNA is TGCGCCAGCAGCTTTTCAGGTGGGAGTGTGGCAGATACGCAGTATTTT. It translates to CASSFSGGSVADTQYF. J is TRBJ2-3 and V is TRBV5-1; a possible D gene is TRBD2 (5 bases). V was clipped by 2 bases and J by 4 bases, with 17 bases between them. Germline CDR1 and CDR2: SGHRS and YFSETQ. The CDR3 extends over 16 amino acids.